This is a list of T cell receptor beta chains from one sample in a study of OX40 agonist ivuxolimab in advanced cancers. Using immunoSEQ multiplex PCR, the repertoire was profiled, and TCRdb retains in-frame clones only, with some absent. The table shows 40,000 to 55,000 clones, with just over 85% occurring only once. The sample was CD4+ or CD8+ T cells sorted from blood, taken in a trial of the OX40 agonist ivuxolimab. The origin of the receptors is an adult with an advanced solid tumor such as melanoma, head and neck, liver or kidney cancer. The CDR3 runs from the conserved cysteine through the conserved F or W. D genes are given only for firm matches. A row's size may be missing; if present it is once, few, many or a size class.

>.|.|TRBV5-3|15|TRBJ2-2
TGTGCCAGAAGCGTAACAGGGTGGTCGGACGGGGAGCTGTTTTTT
CARSVTGWSDGELFF
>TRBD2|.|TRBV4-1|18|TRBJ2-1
TGCGCCAGCAGCCAAGACAGATCTCCGGGACTAGCGGAGAATGAGCAGTTCTTC
CASSQDRSPGLAENEQFF
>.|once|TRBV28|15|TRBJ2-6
TGTGCCAGCAGTTTCGCGAGCTCTGGGGCCAACGTCCTGACTTTC
CASSFASSGANVLTF
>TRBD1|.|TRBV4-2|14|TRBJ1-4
TGTGCCAGCAGCCGAGACAGGGGGCGGGAAAAACTGTTTTTT
CASSRDRGREKLFF
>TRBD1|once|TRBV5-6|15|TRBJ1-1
TGTGCCAGCAGCTTACAGACAGGGTGGAACACTGAAGCTTTCTTT
CASSLQTGWNTEAFF
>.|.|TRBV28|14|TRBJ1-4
TGTGCCAGCAGTTCGGGACCGGGTAATGAAAAACTGTTTTTT
CASSSGPGNEKLFF
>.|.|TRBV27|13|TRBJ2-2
TGTGCCAGCAGTTCGTTAGGGTCCGGGGAGCTGTTTTTT
CASSSLGSGELFF
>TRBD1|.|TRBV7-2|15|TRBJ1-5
TGTGCCAGCAGCCCGGGACAGGGGATCAGCCAGCCCCAGCATTTT
CASSPGQGISQPQHF
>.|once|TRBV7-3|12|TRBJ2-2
TGTGCCAGCAGCCCATACACCGGGGAGCTGTTTTTT
CASSPYTGELFF
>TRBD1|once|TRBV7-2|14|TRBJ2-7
TGTGCCAGCAGCTTCGGACAGGGGCAGTACGAGCAGTACTTC
CASSFGQGQYEQYF
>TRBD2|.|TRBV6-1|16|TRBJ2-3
TGTGCCAGCAGTGAACAGGGACTAGCGGGAGTAGATACGCAGTATTTT
CASSEQGLAGVDTQYF
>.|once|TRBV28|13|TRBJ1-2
TGTGCCAGCAGCCCGGCAGCTTTTTATGGCTACACCTTC
CASSPAAFYGYTF
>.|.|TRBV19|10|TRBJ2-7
TGTGCCAGTAGTATCCACGAGCAGTACTTC
CASSIHEQYF
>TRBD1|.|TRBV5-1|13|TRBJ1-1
TGCGCCAGCAGCTTCACAGGGGGGACTGAAGCTTTCTTT
CASSFTGGTEAFF
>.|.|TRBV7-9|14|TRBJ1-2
TGTGCCAGCAGCCCATCCGCCTACGAATATGGCTACACCTTC
CASSPSAYEYGYTF
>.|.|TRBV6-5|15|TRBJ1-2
TGTGCCACCGTCTATATAAAGGAAGGGGACTATGGCTACACCTTC
CATVYIKEGDYGYTF
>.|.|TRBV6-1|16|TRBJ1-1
TGTGCCAGCAGTGTCCGTGGGTTCACCCTGAACACTGAAGCTTTCTTT
CASSVRGFTLNTEAFF
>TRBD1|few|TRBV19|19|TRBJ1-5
TGTGCCAGTTCAAATAAAGCCCGGGACAGGGCAAATGGTAATCAGCCCCAGCATTTT
CASSNKARDRANGNQPQHF
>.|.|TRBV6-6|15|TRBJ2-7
TGTGCCAGCAGTTACTCGTGGGGGCTGGGCTACGAGCAGTACTTC
CASSYSWGLGYEQYF
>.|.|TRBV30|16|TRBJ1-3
TGTGCCTGGAGTGTAGGGAAGAACTCCCTTGGAAACACCATATATTTT
CAWSVGKNSLGNTIYF
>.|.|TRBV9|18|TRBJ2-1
TGTGCCAGCAGCGTAGAGTGGGCCCCAGCGGGTGGGGGCCATGAGCAGTTCTTC
CASSVEWAPAGGGHEQFF
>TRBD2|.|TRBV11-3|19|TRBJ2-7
TGTGCCAGCAGCTTAGTTTGGACTAGCGAGTCCGAGAGCTCCTACGAGCAGTACTTC
CASSLVWTSESESSYEQYF
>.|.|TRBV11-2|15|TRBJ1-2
TGTGCCAGCAGCTTAGATCAGGTCCAGGGCCAGGGCTACACCTTC
CASSLDQVQGQGYTF
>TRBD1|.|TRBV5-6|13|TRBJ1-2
TGTGCCAGCAGCGGTGACAGGGGGGATGGCTACACCTTC
CASSGDRGDGYTF
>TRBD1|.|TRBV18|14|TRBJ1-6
TGTGCCAGCTCCCGGGGACAGGGGAATTCACCCCTCCACTTT
CASSRGQGNSPLHF
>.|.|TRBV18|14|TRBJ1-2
TGTGCCAGCTCACCAGTGGGGGAAGGCTATGGCTACACCTTC
CASSPVGEGYGYTF
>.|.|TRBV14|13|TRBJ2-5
TGTGCCAGCAGCCAGCGGAAACAAGAGACCCAGTACTTC
CASSQRKQETQYF
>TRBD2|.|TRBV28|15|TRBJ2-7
TGTGCCAGCAGTCCATGGACTAGCGGGGGTCTCGAGCAGTACTTC
CASSPWTSGGLEQYF
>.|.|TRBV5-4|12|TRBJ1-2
TGTGCCAGCAGCCAGGGGACCTATGGCTACACCTTC
CASSQGTYGYTF
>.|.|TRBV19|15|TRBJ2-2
TGTGCCAGTACCCTGGTCCAGAGCAACACCGGGGAGCTGTTTTTT
CASTLVQSNTGELFF